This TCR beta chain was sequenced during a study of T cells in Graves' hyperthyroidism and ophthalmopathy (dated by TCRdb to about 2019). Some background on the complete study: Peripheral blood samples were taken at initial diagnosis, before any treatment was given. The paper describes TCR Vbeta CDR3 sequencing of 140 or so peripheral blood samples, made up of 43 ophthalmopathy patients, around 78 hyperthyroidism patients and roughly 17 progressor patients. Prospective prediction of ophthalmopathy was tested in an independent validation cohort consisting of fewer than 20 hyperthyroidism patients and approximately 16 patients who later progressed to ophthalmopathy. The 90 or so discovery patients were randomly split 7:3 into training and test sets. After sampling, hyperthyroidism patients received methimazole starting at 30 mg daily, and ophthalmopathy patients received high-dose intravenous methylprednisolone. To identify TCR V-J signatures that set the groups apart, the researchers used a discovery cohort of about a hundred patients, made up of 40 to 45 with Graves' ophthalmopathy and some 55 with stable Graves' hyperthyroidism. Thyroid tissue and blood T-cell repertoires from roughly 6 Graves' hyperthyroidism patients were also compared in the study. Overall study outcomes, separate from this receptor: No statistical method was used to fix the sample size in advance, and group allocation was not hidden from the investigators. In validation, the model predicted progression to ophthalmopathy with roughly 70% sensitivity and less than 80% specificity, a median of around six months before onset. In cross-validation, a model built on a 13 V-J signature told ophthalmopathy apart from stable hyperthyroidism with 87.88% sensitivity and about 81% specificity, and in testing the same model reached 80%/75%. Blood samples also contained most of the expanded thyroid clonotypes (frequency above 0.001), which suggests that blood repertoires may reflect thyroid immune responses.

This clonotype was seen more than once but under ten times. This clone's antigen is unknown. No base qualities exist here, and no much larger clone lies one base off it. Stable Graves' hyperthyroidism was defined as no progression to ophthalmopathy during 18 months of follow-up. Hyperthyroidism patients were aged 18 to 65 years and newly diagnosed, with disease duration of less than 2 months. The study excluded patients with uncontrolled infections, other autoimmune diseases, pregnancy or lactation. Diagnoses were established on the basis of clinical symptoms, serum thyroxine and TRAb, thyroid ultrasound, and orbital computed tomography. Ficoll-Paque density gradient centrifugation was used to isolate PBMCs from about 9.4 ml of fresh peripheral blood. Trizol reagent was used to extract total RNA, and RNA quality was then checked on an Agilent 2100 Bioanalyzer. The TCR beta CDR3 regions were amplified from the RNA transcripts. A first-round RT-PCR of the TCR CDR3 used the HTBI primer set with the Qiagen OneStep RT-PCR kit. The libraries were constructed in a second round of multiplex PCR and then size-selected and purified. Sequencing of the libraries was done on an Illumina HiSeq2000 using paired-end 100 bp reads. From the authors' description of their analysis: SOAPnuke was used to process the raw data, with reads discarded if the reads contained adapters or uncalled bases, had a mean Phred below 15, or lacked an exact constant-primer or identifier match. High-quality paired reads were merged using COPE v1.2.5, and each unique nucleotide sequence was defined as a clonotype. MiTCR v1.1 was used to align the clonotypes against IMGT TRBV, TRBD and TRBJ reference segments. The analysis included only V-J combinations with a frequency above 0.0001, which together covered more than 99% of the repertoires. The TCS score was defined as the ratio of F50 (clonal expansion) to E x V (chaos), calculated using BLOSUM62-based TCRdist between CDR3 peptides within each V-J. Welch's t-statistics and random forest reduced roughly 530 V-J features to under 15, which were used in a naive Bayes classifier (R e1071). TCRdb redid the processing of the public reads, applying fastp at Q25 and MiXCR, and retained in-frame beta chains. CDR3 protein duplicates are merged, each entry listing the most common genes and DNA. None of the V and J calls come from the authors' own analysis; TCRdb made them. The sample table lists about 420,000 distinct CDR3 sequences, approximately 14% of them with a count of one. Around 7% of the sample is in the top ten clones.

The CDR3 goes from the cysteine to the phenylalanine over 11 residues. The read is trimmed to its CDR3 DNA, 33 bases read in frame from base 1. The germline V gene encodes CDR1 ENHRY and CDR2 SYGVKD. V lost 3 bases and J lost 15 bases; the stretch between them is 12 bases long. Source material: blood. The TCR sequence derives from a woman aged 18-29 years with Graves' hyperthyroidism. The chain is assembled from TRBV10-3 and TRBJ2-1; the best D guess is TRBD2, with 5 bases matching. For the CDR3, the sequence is CAISEGGLPFF. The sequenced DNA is TGTGCCATCAGTGAAGGCGGGCTTCCGTTCTTC.